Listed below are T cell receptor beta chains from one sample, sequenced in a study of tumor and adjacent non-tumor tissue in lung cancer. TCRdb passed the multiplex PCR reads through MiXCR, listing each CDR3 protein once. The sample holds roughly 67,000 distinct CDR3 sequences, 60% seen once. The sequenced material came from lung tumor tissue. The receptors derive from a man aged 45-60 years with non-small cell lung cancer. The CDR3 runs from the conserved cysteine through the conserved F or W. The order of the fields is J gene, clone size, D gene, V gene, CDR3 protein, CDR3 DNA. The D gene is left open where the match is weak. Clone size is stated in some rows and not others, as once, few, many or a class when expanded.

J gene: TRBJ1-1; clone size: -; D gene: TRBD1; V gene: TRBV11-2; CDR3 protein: CASSPGGTEDFF; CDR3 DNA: TGTGCCAGCAGCCCAGGGGGCACGGAAGATTTCTTT
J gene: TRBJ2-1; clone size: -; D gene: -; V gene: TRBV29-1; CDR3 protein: CSVRASRYNEQFF; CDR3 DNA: TGCAGCGTGAGGGCTAGTCGCTACAATGAGCAGTTCTTC
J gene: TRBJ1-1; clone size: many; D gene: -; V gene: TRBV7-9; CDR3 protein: CASSPQLEAFF; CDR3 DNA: TGTGCCAGCAGCCCCCAGCTTGAAGCTTTCTTT
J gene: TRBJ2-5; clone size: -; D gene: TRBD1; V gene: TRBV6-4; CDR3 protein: CASSAGTGQETQYF; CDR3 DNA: TGTGCCAGCAGTGCTGGGACAGGGCAAGAGACCCAGTACTTC
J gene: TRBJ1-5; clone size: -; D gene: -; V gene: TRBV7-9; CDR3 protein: CASSLGGTNQTQHF; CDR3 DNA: TGTGCCAGCAGCTTAGGAGGGACAAATCAGACCCAGCATTTT
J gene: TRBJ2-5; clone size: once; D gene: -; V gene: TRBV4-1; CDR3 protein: CASSPTGTTKETQYF; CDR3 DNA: TGCGCCAGCAGCCCGACCGGGACGACGAAAGAGACCCAGTACTTT
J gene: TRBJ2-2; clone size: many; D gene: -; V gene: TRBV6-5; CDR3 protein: CASKRQNTGELFF; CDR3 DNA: TGTGCCAGCAAACGCCAAAACACCGGGGAGCTGTTTTTT
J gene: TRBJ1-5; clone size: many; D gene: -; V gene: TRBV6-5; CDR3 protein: CASSRLGRDQPQHF; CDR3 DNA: TGTGCCAGCAGCCGCCTTGGGAGAGATCAGCCCCAGCATTTT
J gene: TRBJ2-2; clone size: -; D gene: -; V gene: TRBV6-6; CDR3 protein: CASDPPRQGTNTGELFF; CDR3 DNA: TGTGCCAGCGATCCTCCCCGACAAGGAACGAACACCGGGGAGCTGTTTTTT
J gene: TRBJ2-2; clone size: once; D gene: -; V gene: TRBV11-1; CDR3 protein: CVSSRGPVGGLFF; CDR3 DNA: TGTGTCAGCAGTCGGGGTCCAGTAGGGGGGCTGTTTTTT
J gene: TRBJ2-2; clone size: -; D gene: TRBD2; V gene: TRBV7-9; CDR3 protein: CASSPWREGHGELFF; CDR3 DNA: TGTGCCAGCAGCCCCTGGCGGGAGGGTCACGGGGAGCTGTTTTTT
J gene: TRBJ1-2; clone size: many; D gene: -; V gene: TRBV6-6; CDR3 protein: CASSYPQGYGYTF; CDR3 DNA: TGTGCCAGCAGTTACCCTCAGGGCTATGGCTACACCTTC
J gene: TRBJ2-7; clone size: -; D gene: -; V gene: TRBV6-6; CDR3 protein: CASSGRPLGEQYF; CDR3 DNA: TGCGCCAGCAGTGGACGTCCCTTGGGCGAGCAGTACTTC
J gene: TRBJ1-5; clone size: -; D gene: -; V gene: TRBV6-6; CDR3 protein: CASTQSDSNQPQLF; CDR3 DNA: TGTGCCAGCACTCAGAGCGACAGCAATCAGCCCCAGCTTTTT
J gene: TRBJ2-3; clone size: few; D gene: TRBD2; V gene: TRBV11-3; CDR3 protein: CASAGTSGTDTQYF; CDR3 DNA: TGTGCCAGCGCCGGGACTAGCGGCACAGATACGCAGTATTTT
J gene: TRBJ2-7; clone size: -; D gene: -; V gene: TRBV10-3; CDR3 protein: CAIGLKGVYDQYF; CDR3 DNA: TGTGCCATCGGGCTCAAGGGGGTCTACGATCAGTACTTC
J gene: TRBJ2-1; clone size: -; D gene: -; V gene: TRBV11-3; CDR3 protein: CASSLAGASYGEQFF; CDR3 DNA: TGTGCCAGCAGCTTGGCGGGGGCCTCCTACGGTGAGCAGTTCTTC
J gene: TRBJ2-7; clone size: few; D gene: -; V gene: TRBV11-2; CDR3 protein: CASSLGFEHYF; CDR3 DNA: TGTGCCAGCAGCTTGGGTTTCGAGCATTACTTT
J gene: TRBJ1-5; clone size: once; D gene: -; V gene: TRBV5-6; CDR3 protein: CANSFEGGGNQPQHF; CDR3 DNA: TGTGCCAACAGCTTCGAGGGGGGAGGCAATCAGCCCCAGCATTTT
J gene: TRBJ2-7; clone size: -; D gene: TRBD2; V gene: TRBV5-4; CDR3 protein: CTSSLGGLAGGAYEQCF; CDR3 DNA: TGTACCAGCAGCTTGGGGGGACTAGCGGGGGGGGCCTACGAGCAGTGCTTC
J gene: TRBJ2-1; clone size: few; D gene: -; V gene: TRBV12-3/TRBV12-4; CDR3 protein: CASSFFVGTSEYNEQFF; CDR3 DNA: TGTGCCAGCAGTTTCTTTGTTGGGACAAGTGAGTACAATGAGCAGTTCTTC
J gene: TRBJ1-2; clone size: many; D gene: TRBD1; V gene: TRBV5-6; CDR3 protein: CASSQGDYGYTF; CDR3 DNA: TGTGCCAGCAGCCAGGGGGACTATGGCTACACCTTC
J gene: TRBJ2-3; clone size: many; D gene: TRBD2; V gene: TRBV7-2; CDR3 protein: CASSLTRGTDTQYF; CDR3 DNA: TGTGCCAGCAGCCTTACGCGGGGGACAGATACGCAGTATTTT
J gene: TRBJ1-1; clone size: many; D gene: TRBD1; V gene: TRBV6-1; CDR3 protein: CASSLSGGFEAFF; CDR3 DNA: TGTGCCAGCAGCCTGTCAGGGGGCTTTGAAGCTTTCTTT
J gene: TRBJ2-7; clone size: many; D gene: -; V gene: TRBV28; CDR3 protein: CATHGGTYEQYF; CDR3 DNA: TGTGCCACACACGGGGGAACCTACGAGCAGTACTTC
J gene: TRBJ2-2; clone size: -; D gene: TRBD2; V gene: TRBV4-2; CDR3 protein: CDSSQEGLAGANTGELFF; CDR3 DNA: TGTGACAGCAGCCAAGAGGGCCTGGCGGGGGCGAACACCGGGGAGCTGTTTTTT
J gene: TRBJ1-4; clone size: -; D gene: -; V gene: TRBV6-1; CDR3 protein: CVSTRGATTNEKLFF; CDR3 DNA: TGTGTCAGCACCAGAGGGGCCACAACTAATGAAAAACTGTTTTTT
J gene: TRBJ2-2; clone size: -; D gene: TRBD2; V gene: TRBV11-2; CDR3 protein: CASSLVRGAKTEELFF; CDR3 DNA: TGTGCCAGCAGCTTAGTGCGGGGGGCAAAAACCGAGGAGCTATTTTTT
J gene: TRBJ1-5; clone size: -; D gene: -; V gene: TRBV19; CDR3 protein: CASSTLGGAGGNQPQHF; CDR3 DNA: TGTGCCAGTAGTACCCTTGGTGGCGCAGGGGGCAATCAGCCCCAGCATTTT
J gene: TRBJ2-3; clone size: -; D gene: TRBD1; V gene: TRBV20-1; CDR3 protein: CSTRDGTGAGDTQYF; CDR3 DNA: TGCAGTACTAGAGATGGGACAGGGGCTGGAGATACGCAGTATTTT
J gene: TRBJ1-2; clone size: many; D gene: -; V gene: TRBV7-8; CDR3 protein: CASSSGRKPGYTF; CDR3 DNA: TGTGCCAGCAGCTCTGGACGGAAGCCTGGCTACACCTTC
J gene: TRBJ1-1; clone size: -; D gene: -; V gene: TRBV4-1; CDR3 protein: CASSQVTLCEAFF; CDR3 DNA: TGCGCCAGCAGCCAAGTCACCCTCTGCGAAGCTTTCTTT
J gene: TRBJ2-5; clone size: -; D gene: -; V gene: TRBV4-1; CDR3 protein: CTSNQDGVYQETQYF; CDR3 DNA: TGCACCAGCAACCAAGATGGGGTATACCAAGAGACCCAGTACTTC
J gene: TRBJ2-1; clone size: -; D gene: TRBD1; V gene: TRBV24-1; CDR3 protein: CATSDLETGVNKQFF; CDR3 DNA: TGTGCCACCAGTGATCTCGAGACAGGGGTCAATAAGCAGTTCTTC
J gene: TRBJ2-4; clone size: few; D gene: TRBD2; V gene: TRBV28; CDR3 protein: CASSSGNSGSPQNIQYF; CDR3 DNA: TGTGCCAGCAGTTCGGGGAATAGCGGGAGCCCCCAAAACATTCAGTACTTC
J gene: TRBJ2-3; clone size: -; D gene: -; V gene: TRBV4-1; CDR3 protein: CASSQSLGRGEATDTQYF; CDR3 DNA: TGCGCCAGCAGCCAATCCCTTGGTAGGGGGGAGGCCACAGATACGCAGTATTTT
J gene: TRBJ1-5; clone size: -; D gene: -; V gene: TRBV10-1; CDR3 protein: CASNNNNQPQNF; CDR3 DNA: TGCGCCAGCAATAATAACAATCAGCCCCAGAATTTT
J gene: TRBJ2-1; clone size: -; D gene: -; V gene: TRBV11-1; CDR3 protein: CATSLERTENEQSF; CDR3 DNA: TGTGCCACCAGCTTAGAACGGACAGAAAATGAGCAGTCCTTC
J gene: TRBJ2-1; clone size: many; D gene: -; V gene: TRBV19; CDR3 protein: CASRSIPSNEQFF; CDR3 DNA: TGTGCCAGTAGGAGTATACCAAGCAATGAGCAGTTCTTC
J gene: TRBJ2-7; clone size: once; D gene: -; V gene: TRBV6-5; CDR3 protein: CDSNLGPPLDEQYF; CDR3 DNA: TGTGACAGCAATTTGGGACCTCCCCTCGACGAGCAGTACTTC
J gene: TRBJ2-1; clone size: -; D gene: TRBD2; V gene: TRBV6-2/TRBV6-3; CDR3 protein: CTSGSGTRECDEQFF; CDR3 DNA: TGTACCAGCGGGTCCGGGACTAGGGAGTGTGACGAGCAGTTCTTC
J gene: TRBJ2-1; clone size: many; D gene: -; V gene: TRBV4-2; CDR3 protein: CASSPGVLVVYNEQFF; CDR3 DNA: TGTGCCAGCAGTCCCGGGGTTCTCGTAGTCTACAATGAGCAGTTCTTC
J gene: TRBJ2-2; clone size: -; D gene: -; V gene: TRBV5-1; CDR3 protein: CASRKEVVHTGELFF; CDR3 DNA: TGCGCCAGCCGCAAAGAGGTAGTTCACACCGGGGAGCTGTTTTTT
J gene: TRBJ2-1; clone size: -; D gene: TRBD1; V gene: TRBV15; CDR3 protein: CATSRYRQGLIRFF; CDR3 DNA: TGTGCCACCAGCAGGTACCGACAGGGGTTGATTCGGTTCTTC
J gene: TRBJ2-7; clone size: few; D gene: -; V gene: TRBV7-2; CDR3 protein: CASSPSRSSYEQYF; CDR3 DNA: TGTGCCAGCAGCCCCAGCAGGAGCTCCTACGAGCAGTACTTC
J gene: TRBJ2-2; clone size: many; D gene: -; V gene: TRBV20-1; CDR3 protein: CSARDSPNTGELFF; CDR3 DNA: TGCAGTGCTAGAGATAGCCCAAACACCGGGGAGCTGTTTTTT
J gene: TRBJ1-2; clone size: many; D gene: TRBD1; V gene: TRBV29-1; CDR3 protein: CSVWTGNYGYTF; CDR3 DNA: TGCAGCGTCTGGACAGGGAACTATGGCTACACCTTC
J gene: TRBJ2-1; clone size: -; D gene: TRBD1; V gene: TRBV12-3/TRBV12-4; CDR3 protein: CASRTGTGASYNEQFF; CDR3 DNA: TGTGCCAGCAGGACGGGGACAGGGGCCTCCTACAATGAGCAGTTCTTC
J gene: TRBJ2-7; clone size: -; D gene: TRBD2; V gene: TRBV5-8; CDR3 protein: CAGSVSGSSYEQCF; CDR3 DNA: TGTGCCGGCAGCGTTAGCGGGAGCTCCTACGAGCAGTGCTTC
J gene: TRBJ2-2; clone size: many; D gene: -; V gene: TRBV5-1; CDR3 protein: CASSLLAPTGELFF; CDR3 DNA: TGCGCCAGCAGCTTGTTGGCACCCACCGGGGAGCTGTTTTTT
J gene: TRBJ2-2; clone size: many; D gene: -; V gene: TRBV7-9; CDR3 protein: CASSFNANTGELFF; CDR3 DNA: TGTGCCAGCAGCTTCAACGCGAACACCGGGGAGCTGTTTTTT
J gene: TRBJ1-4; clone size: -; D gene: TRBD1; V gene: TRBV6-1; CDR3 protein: CPSSVQGANEKLFF; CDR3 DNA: TGTCCCAGCAGTGTACAGGGGGCTAACGAAAAACTGTTTTTT
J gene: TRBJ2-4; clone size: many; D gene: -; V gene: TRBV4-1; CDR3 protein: CASSQEWGGRAKNIQYF; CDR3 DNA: TGCGCCAGCAGCCAAGAGTGGGGTGGGAGAGCCAAAAACATTCAGTACTTC
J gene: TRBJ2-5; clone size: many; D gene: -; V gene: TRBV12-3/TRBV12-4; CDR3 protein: CASRTGLHQETQYF; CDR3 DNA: TGTGCCAGCAGGACGGGACTCCACCAAGAGACCCAGTACTTC
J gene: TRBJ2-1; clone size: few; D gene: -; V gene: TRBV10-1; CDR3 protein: CSSSEGGRDEQFF; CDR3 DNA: TGCTCCAGCAGTGAGGGGGGTCGGGATGAGCAGTTCTTC